These 32 T cell receptor beta chains were all obtained from the same sample, sequenced in a study of T cell responses to AZD1222 COVID-19 vaccine. Sequenced by immunoSEQ multiplex PCR; TCRdb stores in-frame clones only, minus some. The repertoire holds 150,000 to 250,000 clones, roughly nine tenths seen once, with 3% to 3.5% in the top ten. Sample: peripheral blood, taken 28 days after the second AZD1222 dose. The receptors stem from an adult who received the AZD1222 COVID-19 vaccine.

The rearrangement uses TRBV2 and TRBJ2-1, with D maybe TRBD2 (5 bases). V was clipped by 0 bases and J by 7 bases, with 10 bases between them. The CDR3 is 14 amino acids. Germline assignment: CDR1 SNHLY and CDR2 FYNNEI. CDR3 loop: CASSEALLVNEQFF. The DNA for the CDR3 is TGTGCCAGCAGTGAAGCGCTACTAGTGAATGAGCAGTTCTTC. The entire variable domain, with the rest obtained from reference TRBV2 and TRBJ2-1, is as follows: EPEVTQTPSHQVTQMGQEVILRCVPISNHLYFYWYRQILGQKVEFLVSFYNNEISEKSEIFDDQFSVERPDGSNFTLKIRSTKLEDSAMYFCASSEALLVNEQFFGPGTRLTVL.

The gene calls are TRBV28 and TRBJ2-5; weak D call: TRBD1 (6 bases). V was trimmed by 2 bases and J by 5 bases, leaving 18 bases between them. Germline V gene lookup returns CDR1 MDHEN and CDR2 SYDVKM. The CDR3 covers 16 residues. The CDR3 DNA is TGTGCCAGCAGTTTAAGTTTACAGGGATGGGTGGAGACCCAGTACTTC. It encodes CASSLSLQGWVETQYF.

CDR3 nucleotide sequence: TGCGCCAGCAGCCAAACTCCGGGACAGGGACTCTATGGCTACACCTTC. This sequence encodes CASSQTPGQGLYGYTF. The chain employs TRBV4-1 and TRBJ1-2; 9 nucleotides match TRBD1. Germline CDR1 reads MGHRA; CDR2 reads YSYEKL. V lost 2 bases to trimming and J lost 4 bases; unmatched junction nucleotides: 8. The CDR3 sequence is 16 residues long.

V and J are TRBV30 and TRBJ1-3; D call uncertain. CDR1 GTSNPN and CDR2 SVGIG come from the germline V gene (reference sequence). V was cut by 2 bases and J by 0 bases, with 8 bases left in between. This CDR3 is built from 14 residues. The CDR3: CAWSSGYSGNTIYF. CDR3 DNA sequence: TGTGCCTGGAGTTCGGGGTACTCTGGAAACACCATATATTTT.

The gene calls are TRBV21-1 and TRBJ2-2; the table's D gene call, TRBD2, was not cross checked with the DNA. TRBV21-1 is assigned pseudogene status. The CDR3 is made up of 16 amino acids. The chain's CDR3 is CASSESGGRDTGELFF. CDR3 nucleotides: TGTGCCAGCAGCGAAAGCGGGGGTAGGGACACCGGGGAGCTGTTTTTT.

V and J are TRBV29-1 and TRBJ1-2; D unclear. CDR1 and CDR2 (germline): SQVTM, ANQGSEA. This CDR3 region has 12 residues. Trimming took 1 base from V and 6 from J, leaving 9 bases between them. This CDR3 reads CSVEGLGNGYTF. The CDR3 bases are TGCAGCGTTGAAGGGCTTGGTAATGGCTACACCTTC. Supplemented by reference TRBV29-1 and TRBJ1-2, the full variable domain reads SAVISQKPSRDICQRGTSLTIQCQVDSQVTMMFWYRQQPGQSLTLIATANQGSEATYESGFVIDKFPISRPNLTFSTLTVSNMSPEDSSIYLCSVEGLGNGYTFGSGTRLTVV.

CDR3 sequence (DNA): TGTGCCAGCAGATCTTTCCGGGACTCCCTAAAGCAGTTCTTC. This encodes CASRSFRDSLKQFF. The rearrangement joins TRBV7-2 to TRBJ2-1; a possible D gene is TRBD2 (6 bases). The CDR3 sequence is 14 residues long. Trimming cost V 6 bases and J 11 bases, with 20 bases left between them. Germline V gene sequence: CDR1 SGHTA, CDR2 FQGNSA. Together with reference TRBV7-2 and TRBJ2-1, the CDR3 gives the full variable domain: GAGVSQSPSNKVTEKGKDVELRCDPISGHTALYWYRQSLGQGLEFLIYFQGNSAPDKSGLPSDRFSAERTGGSVSTLTIQRTQQEDSAVYLCASRSFRDSLKQFFGPGTRLTVL.

The chain joins TRBV19 to TRBJ1-2; TRBD1 aligns across 7 bases. Germline CDR1 LNHDA, CDR2 SQIVND (reference sequence). The CDR3 runs 14 residues. Unmatched junction bases numbered 10, after V lost 8 bases and J lost 4 bases. The CDR3 DNA follows: TGTGCCAGTTCCTCCGACAGGGCGGGCTATGGCTACACCTTC. Translating gives CASSSDRAGYGYTF.

The gene calls are TRBV7-9 and TRBJ1-1, with D perhaps TRBD1 (5 bases). The CDR3 is made up of 15 amino acids. The V gene's germline CDR1 is SEHNR and CDR2 FQNEAQ (reference sequence). Trimming removed 1 base at V and 5 bases at J, with 14 bases between. CDR3 sequence: CASSLGGSGLTEAFF. In DNA, the CDR3 is TGTGCCAGCAGCTTAGGAGGGTCAGGGTTGACTGAAGCTTTCTTT.

The rearrangement uses TRBV20-1 and TRBJ1-4; D is uncertain. CDR1 is DFQATT and CDR2 is SNEGSKA in the germline V gene (reference sequence). With 3 bases removed from V and 0 bases from J, the gap between germline ends came to 11 bases. This CDR3 spans 15 amino acids. The CDR3 protein is CSASPRFATNEKLFF. The DNA of the CDR3 is TGCAGTGCTAGTCCGCGGTTCGCAACTAATGAAAAACTGTTTTTT.

V and J are TRBV27 and TRBJ1-5; the D gene is possibly TRBD1 (6 bases). The V end was cut by 6 bases, the J end by 10 bases, with 16 bases between. The germline CDR1 and CDR2 sequences are MNHEY and SMNVEV (reference sequence). The CDR3 sequence is 13 residues long. The CDR3 DNA reads as TGTGCCAGCAGCCGTAAAACGGGGGCCCCCCAGCATTTT. It is translated as CASSRKTGAPQHF.

The rearrangement joins TRBV27 to TRBJ1-1; no reliable D call. Germline CDR1 MNHEY, CDR2 SMNVEV (reference sequence). CDR3 length equals 14 residues. The V and J ends lost 2 bases and 3 bases respectively, with 10 bases between them. As DNA, the CDR3 is TGTGCCAGCAGTTTAAGCTCCAGTTACACTGAAGCTTTCTTT. It is translated as CASSLSSSYTEAFF.

The rearrangement uses TRBV18 and TRBJ2-2, with 10 bases that match TRBD2. Germline lookup yields CDR1 KGHSH and CDR2 LQKENI. The CDR3 length is 18 residues. V was pared by 4 bases and J by 4 bases, with 12 bases of the junction left unmatched. CDR3 nucleotide sequence: TGTGCCAGCTCACGCGAACCCGGGACTAGCGCCTTCACCGGGGAGCTGTTTTTT. Its translation is CASSREPGTSAFTGELFF.

The CDR3 DNA is TGTGCCAGCAGCCAATCCTCGCCGGGAAACTATGGCTACACCTTC. Translation: CASSQSSPGNYGYTF. The chain is built from TRBV16 and TRBJ1-2; D gene ambiguous. Looked up from germline, CDR1 is KGHSY and CDR2 is FQNENV. The CDR3 contains 15 residues. The V gene lost 0 bases and the J gene lost 2 bases, with 10 bases spanning the gap.

The gene calls are TRBV11-1 and TRBJ2-2; 9 bases align to TRBD2. J gave up 6 bases and V 1 base, and 0 bases lay outside the gene matches. The CDR3 covers 14 residues. Germline-derived CDR1 and CDR2 are SGHAT and FQDESV (reference sequence). CDR3 coding DNA: TGTGCCAGCAGCTTAGTAGCGGGAGCCGGGGAGCTGTTTTTT. Translated: CASSLVAGAGELFF.

The count of this clone is one. V and J are TRBV28 and TRBJ2-7, with 12 bases identical to TRBD1. V was pared by 5 bases and J by 5 bases, with 7 bases of the junction left unmatched. The CDR3 extends over 15 amino acids. Germline lookup yields CDR1 MDHEN and CDR2 SYDVKM. The CDR3 sequence: CASSPPGQGAHEQYF. CDR3 in DNA: TGTGCCAGCAGTCCACCGGGACAGGGGGCCCACGAGCAGTACTTC.

The J gene is TRBJ1-4, the V gene TRBV4-3; no definite D call. V was shortened by 2 bases and J by 5 bases, with 12 bases between the two germline ends. Looked up from germline, CDR1 is LGHNA and CDR2 is YSLEER. The CDR3 has 15 amino acids. The CDR3 DNA is TGCGCCAGCAGCCAAACCGGGTCCGCAAATGAAAAACTGTTTTTT. Its translation is CASSQTGSANEKLFF.

The chain joins TRBV10-3 to TRBJ2-2; 14 positions agree with TRBD2. V lost 2 bases and J lost 6; bases outside the gene matches: 2. The germline V gene has CDR1 ENHRY and CDR2 SYGVKD. There are 16 residues in the CDR3. As DNA, the CDR3 is TGTGCCATCAGTGAGGGGACTAGCGGGAGTGCCGGGGAGCTGTTTTTT. Its translation: CAISEGTSGSAGELFF.

This chain joins TRBV30 and TRBJ1-4; D is undetermined. CDR3 size: 12 residues. V shed 0 bases and J shed 8 bases, with 7 bases lying between them. CDR1 is GTSNPN, CDR2 SVGIG, per germline (reference sequence). The CDR3 region has the DNA TGTGCCTGGAGTGTACGGGTCGAAAAACTGTTTTTT. It is translated as CAWSVRVEKLFF.

The CDR3 here is CASSSRGTNQPQHF. In DNA, the CDR3 is TGTGCCAGCAGCTCAAGAGGGACCAATCAGCCCCAGCATTTT. V usage is TRBV7-2 and J usage is TRBJ1-5; D perhaps matches TRBD1 (5 bases). Germline-derived CDR1 and CDR2 are SGHTA and FQGNSA. V lost 4 bases, J lost 3 bases, and 10 bases lay in between. The CDR3 is 14 amino acids.

The CDR3 here is CASSLFVGSVNTEAFF. Here the CDR3 DNA reads TGCGCCAGCAGCTTGTTTGTCGGGTCCGTGAACACTGAAGCTTTCTTT. The chain is built from TRBV5-1 and TRBJ1-1; no clear D gene. Germline CDR1 and CDR2: SGHRS and YFSETQ. The V and J ends lost 1 base and 0 bases respectively, with 13 bases between them. The CDR3 has 16 amino acids.

The CDR3 reads CASSLDGTSQETQYF. For the CDR3, the DNA is TGTGCCAGCAGCTTAGACGGGACTAGCCAAGAGACCCAGTACTTC. J is TRBJ2-5 and V is TRBV11-3; 8 nucleotides align to TRBD2. The CDR3 has 15 residues. V lost 0 bases and J lost 1; bases outside the gene matches: 1. CDR1 and CDR2 (germline): SGHNT, YENEEA.

The rearrangement uses TRBV6-5 and TRBJ1-4; D not resolved. The CDR3 contains 14 residues. The V gene's germline CDR1 is MNHEY and CDR2 SVGAGI. V was shortened by 2 bases and J by 0 bases, with 4 bases between the two germline ends. CDR3 nucleotide sequence: TGTGCCAGCAGTTACCGGGCAACTAATGAAAAACTGTTTTTT. This translates into CASSYRATNEKLFF.

The rearrangement uses TRBV28 and TRBJ1-4; no firm D call. The CDR3 extends over 14 amino acids. Between the trimmed V and J ends, which lost 1 base and 6 bases, there was a span of 9 bases. Germline V gene data show CDR1 as MDHEN and CDR2 as SYDVKM. CDR3 DNA sequence: TGTGCCAGCAGTTTATCGGGGAGTGATGAAAAACTGTTTTTT. It encodes CASSLSGSDEKLFF.

The V and J genes are TRBV9 and TRBJ2-1; 8 bases are shared with TRBD1. The CDR3 covers 13 residues. V lost 4 bases and J lost 12; bases outside the gene matches: 9. Germline loops: CDR1 SGDLS, CDR2 YYNGEE. The CDR3 nucleotides are TGTGCCAGCAGCATATCGTCCGGGACAGGGCAGTTCTTC. This gives the protein CASSISSGTGQFF.

This chain uses TRBV5-8 with TRBJ1-5; no definite D call. The germline V gene has CDR1 SGHTS and CDR2 YDEGEE. Between the trimmed V and J ends, which lost 3 bases and 4 bases, there was a span of 11 bases. The CDR3 covers 14 residues. CDR3 amino acids: CASSSEGENQPQHF. CDR3 coding DNA: TGTGCCAGCAGCTCCGAGGGCGAGAATCAGCCCCAGCATTTT.

The J gene is TRBJ2-3, the V gene TRBV6-5; D ambiguous. CDR1 is MNHEY, CDR2 SVGAGI, per germline. V was clipped by 6 bases and J by 0 bases, with 4 bases between them. The CDR3 is 12 amino acids. CDR3 DNA: TGTGCCAGCAGATCTAGCACAGATACGCAGTATTTT. Translation gives CASRSSTDTQYF.

The rearrangement links TRBV5-1 to TRBJ2-1; TRBD1 aligns across 7 bases. V was pared by 0 bases and J by 6 bases, with 3 bases of the junction left unmatched. In germline, CDR1 is SGHRS, CDR2 YFSETQ. The CDR3 runs 14 residues. CDR3 protein: CASSLESGGNEQFF. The CDR3 coding sequence is TGCGCCAGCAGCTTGGAGTCAGGGGGCAATGAGCAGTTCTTC. Full variable domain (missing parts from reference TRBV5-1 and TRBJ2-1): KAGVTQTPRYLIKTRGQQVTLSCSPISGHRSVSWYQQTPGQGLQFLFEYFSETQRNKGNFPGRFSGRQFSNSRSEMNVSTLELGDSALYLCASSLESGGNEQFFGPGTRLTVL.

This chain connects TRBV4-3 to TRBJ1-4; the D gene is possibly TRBD1 (5 bases). Trimming stripped 5 bases from V and 3 bases from J, with 13 bases between. This CDR3 region has 15 residues. Germline V gene sequence: CDR1 LGHNA, CDR2 YSLEER. CDR3 DNA sequence: TGCGCCAGCAGCTTCGACCGGGACCCTAATGAAAAACTGTTTTTT. Protein: CASSFDRDPNEKLFF.

The J gene is TRBJ2-3, the V gene TRBV18; no reliable D call. CDR3 length equals 14 residues. V was trimmed by 2 bases and J by 0 bases, leaving 6 bases between them. The germline CDR1 and CDR2 sequences are KGHSH and LQKENI. DNA of the CDR3: TGTGCCAGCTCACCAATCAGCAGCACAGATACGCAGTATTTT. The encoded protein is CASSPISSTDTQYF.

This rearrangement joins TRBV3-1 (or the pseudogene TRBV3-2) to TRBJ1-4; D unclear. Germline CDR1 LGHDT, CDR2 YNNKEL (reference sequence). The CDR3 is 14 amino acids. Trimming left V 0 bases short and J 10 bases short, with 12 bases between. The CDR3 sequence is CASSQDPFGTKLFF. For the CDR3, the DNA is TGTGCCAGCAGCCAAGATCCATTTGGTACAAAACTGTTTTTT.

As DNA, the CDR3 is TGTGCCAGCAGACGACAGGGATACGAGGGCTACACCTTC. Encoded protein: CASRRQGYEGYTF. The V gene is TRBV6-5, the J gene TRBJ1-2, with 7 bases aligning to TRBD1. CDR1 and CDR2 from the germline V gene are MNHEY and SVGAGI. This CDR3 is built from 13 residues. Trimming took 6 bases from V and 8 from J; bases not matched to a gene: 9.